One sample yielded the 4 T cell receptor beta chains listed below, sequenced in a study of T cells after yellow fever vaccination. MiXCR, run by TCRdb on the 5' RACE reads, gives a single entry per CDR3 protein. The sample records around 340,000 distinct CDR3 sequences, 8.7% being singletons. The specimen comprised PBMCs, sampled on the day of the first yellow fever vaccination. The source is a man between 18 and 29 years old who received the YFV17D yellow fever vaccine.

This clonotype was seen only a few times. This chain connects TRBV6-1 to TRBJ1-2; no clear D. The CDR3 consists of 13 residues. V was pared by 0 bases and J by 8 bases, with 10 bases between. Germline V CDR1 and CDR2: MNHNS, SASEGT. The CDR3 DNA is TGTGCCAGCAGTGAAGCGGGGTCAGGCGGCTACACCTTC. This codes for CASSEAGSGGYTF.

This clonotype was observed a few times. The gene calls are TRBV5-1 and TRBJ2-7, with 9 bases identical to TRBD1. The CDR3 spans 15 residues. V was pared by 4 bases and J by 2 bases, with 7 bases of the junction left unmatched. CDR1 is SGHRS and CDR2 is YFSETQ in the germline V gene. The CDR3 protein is CASSPWTGETYEQYF. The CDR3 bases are TGCGCCAGCAGCCCGTGGACAGGGGAAACCTACGAGCAGTACTTC.

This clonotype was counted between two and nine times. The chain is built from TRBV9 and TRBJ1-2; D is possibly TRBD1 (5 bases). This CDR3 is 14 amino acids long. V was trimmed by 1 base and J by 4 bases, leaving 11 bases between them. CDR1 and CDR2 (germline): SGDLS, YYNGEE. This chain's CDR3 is CASSVTGLTYGYTF. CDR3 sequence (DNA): TGTGCCAGCAGCGTAACGGGACTGACCTATGGCTACACCTTC.

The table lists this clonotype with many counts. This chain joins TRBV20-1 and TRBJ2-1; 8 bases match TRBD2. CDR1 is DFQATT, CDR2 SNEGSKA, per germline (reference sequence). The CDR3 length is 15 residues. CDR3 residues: CSPFGAGGSYNEQFF. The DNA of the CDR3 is TGCAGCCCCTTTGGCGCGGGGGGATCCTACAATGAGCAGTTCTTC.